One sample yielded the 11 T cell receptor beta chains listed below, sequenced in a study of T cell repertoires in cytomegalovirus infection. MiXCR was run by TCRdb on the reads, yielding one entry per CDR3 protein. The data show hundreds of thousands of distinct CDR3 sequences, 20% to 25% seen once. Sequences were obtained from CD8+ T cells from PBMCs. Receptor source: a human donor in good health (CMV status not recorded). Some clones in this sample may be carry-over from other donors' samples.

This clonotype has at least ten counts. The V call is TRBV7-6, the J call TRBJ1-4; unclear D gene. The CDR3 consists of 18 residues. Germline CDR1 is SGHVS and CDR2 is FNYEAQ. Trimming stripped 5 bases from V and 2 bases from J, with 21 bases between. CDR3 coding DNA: TGTGCCAGCAGCCAACTCCCGTTTAAGGAGTCCACTAATGAAAAACTGTTTTTT. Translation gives CASSQLPFKESTNEKLFF.

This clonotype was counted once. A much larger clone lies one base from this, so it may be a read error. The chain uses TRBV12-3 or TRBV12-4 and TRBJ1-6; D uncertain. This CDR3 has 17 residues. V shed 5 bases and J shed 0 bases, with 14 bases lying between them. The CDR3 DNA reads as TGTGCCAGCAGTCCCCTGGACGGCAACTCCTATAATTCACCCCTCCACTTT. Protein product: CASSPLDGNSYNSPLHF.

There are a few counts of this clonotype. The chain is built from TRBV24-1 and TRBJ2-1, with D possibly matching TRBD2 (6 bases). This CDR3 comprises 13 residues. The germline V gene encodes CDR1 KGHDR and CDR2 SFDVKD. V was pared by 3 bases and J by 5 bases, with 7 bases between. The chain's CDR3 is CATSDGGDNEQFF. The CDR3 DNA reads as TGTGCCACCAGTGATGGCGGGGACAATGAGCAGTTCTTC.

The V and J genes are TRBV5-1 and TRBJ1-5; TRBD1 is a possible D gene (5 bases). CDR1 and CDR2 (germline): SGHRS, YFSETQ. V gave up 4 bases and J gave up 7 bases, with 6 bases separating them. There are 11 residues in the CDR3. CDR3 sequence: CASSGGQPQHF. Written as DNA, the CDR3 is TGCGCCAGCAGCGGGGGACAGCCCCAGCATTTT.

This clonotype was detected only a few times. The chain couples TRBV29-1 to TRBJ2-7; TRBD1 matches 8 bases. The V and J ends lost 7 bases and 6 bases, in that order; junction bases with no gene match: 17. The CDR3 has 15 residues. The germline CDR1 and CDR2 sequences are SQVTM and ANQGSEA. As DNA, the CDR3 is TGCAGCGCCCGAAGGGGGGACAGGTCGTACGTCGAGCAGTACGTC. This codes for CSARRGDRSYVEQYV.

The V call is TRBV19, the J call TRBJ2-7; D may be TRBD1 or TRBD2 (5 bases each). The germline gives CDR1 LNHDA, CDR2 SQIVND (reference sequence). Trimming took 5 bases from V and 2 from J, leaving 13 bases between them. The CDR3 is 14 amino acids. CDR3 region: CASSHPGTAYEQYF. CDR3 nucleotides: TGTGCCAGTAGTCATCCCGGGACGGCCTACGAGCAGTACTTC.

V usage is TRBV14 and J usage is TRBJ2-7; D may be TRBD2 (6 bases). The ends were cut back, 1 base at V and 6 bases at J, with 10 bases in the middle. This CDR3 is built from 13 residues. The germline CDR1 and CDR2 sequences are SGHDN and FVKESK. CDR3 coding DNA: TGTGCCAGCAGCCAAGGCCTAGCGTTCGAGCAGTACTTC. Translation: CASSQGLAFEQYF.

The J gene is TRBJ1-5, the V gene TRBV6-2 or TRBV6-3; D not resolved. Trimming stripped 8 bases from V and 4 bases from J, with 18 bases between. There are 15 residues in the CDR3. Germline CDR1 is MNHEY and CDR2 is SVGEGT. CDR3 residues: CASWNPHRSNQPQHF. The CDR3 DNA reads TGTGCCAGCTGGAATCCTCACCGTTCTAATCAGCCCCAGCATTTT.

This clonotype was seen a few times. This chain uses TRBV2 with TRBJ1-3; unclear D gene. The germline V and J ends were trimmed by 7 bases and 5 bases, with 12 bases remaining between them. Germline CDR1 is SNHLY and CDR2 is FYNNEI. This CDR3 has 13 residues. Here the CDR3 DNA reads TGTGCCAGCATCACACCTACTCGAAACACCATATATTTT. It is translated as CASITPTRNTIYF.

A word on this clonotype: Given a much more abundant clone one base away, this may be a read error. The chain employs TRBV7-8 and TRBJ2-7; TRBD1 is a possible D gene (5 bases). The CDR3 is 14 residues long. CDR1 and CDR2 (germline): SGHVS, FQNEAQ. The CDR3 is CANSLGQGGYEQYV. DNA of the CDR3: TGTGCCAACAGCTTAGGGCAGGGCGGCTACGAGCAGTACGTC.

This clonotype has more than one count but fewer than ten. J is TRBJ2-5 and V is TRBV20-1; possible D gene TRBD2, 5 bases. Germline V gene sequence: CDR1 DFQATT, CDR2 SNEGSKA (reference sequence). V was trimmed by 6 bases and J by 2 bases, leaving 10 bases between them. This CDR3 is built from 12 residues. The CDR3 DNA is TGCAGTGCGCCGGACTGGCAAGAGACCCAGTACTTC. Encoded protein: CSAPDWQETQYF.